This T cell receptor (beta chain) was identified in a study of shared clonotypes between healthy human individuals. Study findings and constraints: In contrast to clonotypes shared by all four donors, non-shared clonotypes had lower generation probabilities. How much donors shared clonotypes was expected to be affected by sequencing depth.

The germline CDR1 and CDR2 sequences are SGHRS and YFSETQ. This CDR3 contains 12 residues. V shed 8 bases and J shed 0 bases, with 8 bases lying between them. This clone has a single count. Its antigen remains unknown. Data came from immunoSEQ multiplex PCR; TCRdb stores just in-frame clones and leaves some out. The sample carries around 1.9 million clones, just over 90% recorded once. Positive CCR7 selection of CD45RO-negative cells yielded the naive CD8 cells, and terminally differentiated effector memory CD45RA+ cells were excluded. The chain recombines TRBV5-1 with TRBJ1-1; D gene unclear. The TCR sequence derives from a man between 18 and 35 years old in good health. Some clones in this sample may be carry-over from other donors' samples. The sequenced material came from naive CD8+ T cells from PBMCs. CDR3 sequence reads: CASGNMNTEAFF. In nucleotides, the CDR3 is TGCGCCAGTGGGAACATGAACACTGAAGCTTTCTTT.